These 7 T cell receptor beta chains came from one sample sequenced in a study of blood T cell repertoires in COVID-19. Only in-frame clones appear in the TCRdb table, and some are missing; sequencing was by immunoSEQ multiplex PCR. In the table there are a few hundred thousand clones, roughly 90% of which are singletons. The specimen was peripheral blood. These receptors came from a woman between 25 and 40 years old with COVID-19, enrolled during active disease.

This clone was counted between two and nine times. The chain employs TRBV3-1 (or the pseudogene TRBV3-2) and TRBJ1-1, with 10 bases identical to TRBD1. CDR3 length: 14 residues. Germline trimming cut 6 bases from V and 4 bases from J; bases unmatched to any gene: 5. The germline CDR1 and CDR2 sequences are LGHDT and YNNKEL (reference sequence). The chain's CDR3 is CASSTDRGLTEAFF. The CDR3 DNA follows: TGTGCCAGCAGTACCGACAGGGGGCTCACTGAAGCTTTCTTT.

This sequence joins TRBV29-1 and TRBJ2-3; 10 bases map to TRBD1. Germline V gives CDR1 SQVTM, CDR2 ANQGSEA. Trimming removed 7 bases from V and 5 bases from J; junction bases left unmatched: 9. This CDR3 has 14 amino acids. The CDR3 bases are TGCAGCGGAGACAGGGGGCCCCTGGGAGATACGCAGTATTTT. It is translated as CSGDRGPLGDTQYF.

This clone was detected once. The genes are TRBV4-2 and TRBJ2-7; the D gene is possibly TRBD2 (6 bases). The CDR3 contains 16 residues. The germline V gene has CDR1 LGHNA and CDR2 YNFKEQ. Trimming cost V 3 bases and J 2 bases, with 17 bases left between them. CDR3: CASSQPGGSRTYEQYF. CDR3 in DNA: TGTGCCAGCAGCCAGCCCGGGGGATCCCGTACCTACGAGCAGTACTTC.

The chain carries TRBV21-1 and TRBJ2-3; TRBD1 is taken as the D call from the table, unchecked against the DNA. TRBV21-1 is an annotated pseudogene. This CDR3 has 17 residues. CDR3 sequence: CASSNRRTDWDTDTQYF. CDR3 nucleotides: TGTGCCAGCAGCAATAGAAGGACAGATTGGGACACAGATACGCAGTATTTT.

The V gene is TRBV19, the J gene TRBJ2-1; 11 bases line up with TRBD2. Germline trimming cut 1 base from V and 10 bases from J; bases unmatched to any gene: 6. CDR1 is LNHDA, CDR2 SQIVND, per germline (reference sequence). CDR3 length: 15 residues. The CDR3: CASSIVSGGAPEQFF. In nucleotides, the CDR3 is TGTGCCAGTAGTATAGTTAGCGGGGGGGCCCCGGAGCAGTTCTTC. The variable domain in full, with the rest retrieved from reference TRBV19 and TRBJ2-1, is DGGITQSPKYLFRKEGQNVTLSCEQNLNHDAMYWYRQDPGQGLRLIYYSQIVNDFQKGDIAEGYSVSREKKESFPLTVTSAQKNPTAFYLCASSIVSGGAPEQFFGPGTRLTVL.

The J gene is TRBJ2-1, the V gene TRBV9; 8 nucleotides match TRBD2. CDR1 is SGDLS and CDR2 is YYNGEE in the germline V gene. V lost 0 bases to trimming and J lost 9 bases; unmatched junction nucleotides: 11. The CDR3 spans 16 residues. The DNA of the CDR3 is TGTGCCAGCAGCGTAGGAACGGGGGGGCGACTAGGTGAGCAGTTCTTC. Its translation: CASSVGTGGRLGEQFF.

The V and J genes are TRBV7-9 and TRBJ1-4; D unresolved. Germline CDR1 SEHNR, CDR2 FQNEAQ (reference sequence). Trimming stripped 5 bases from V and 5 bases from J, with 15 bases between. The CDR3 is 15 residues long. The CDR3 here is CASSRPGRRNEKLFF. CDR3 coding DNA: TGTGCCAGCAGCCGCCCGGGTCGGAGAAATGAAAAACTGTTTTTT.